The 24 T cell receptor beta chains in this list originate from one sample, sequenced in a study of T cells in localized non-small cell lung cancer. The repertoire was sequenced with immunoSEQ multiplex PCR; TCRdb's copy has only in-frame clones and lacks some. Altogether around 1,500 clones are present, under 25% being singletons, with the ten largest covering 20%. The sample was normal lung tissue next to the tumor, taken before any cancer treatment. The receptors derive from a male donor aged 60 or older with stage II squamous cell lung carcinoma.

The V gene is TRBV15, the J gene TRBJ2-2, with unresolved D. Germline loops: CDR1 LNHNV, CDR2 YYDKDF (reference sequence). This CDR3 is 14 amino acids long. V was pared by 8 bases and J by 3 bases, with 13 bases between. The CDR3 loop reads CATEGNSHTGELFF. In DNA, the CDR3 is TGTGCCACCGAAGGGAACAGCCACACCGGGGAGCTGTTTTTT. The whole variable domain, filled in from reference TRBV15 and TRBJ2-2, reads DAMVIQNPRYQVTQFGKPVTLSCSQTLNHNVMYWYQQKSSQAPKLLFHYYDKDFNNEADTPDNFQSRRPNTSFCFLDIRSPGLGDTAMYLCATEGNSHTGELFFGEGSRLTVL.

V and J are TRBV23-1 and TRBJ1-6, with D unclear. TRBV23-1 is flagged as an ORF with uncertain function. This CDR3 region has 13 residues. V lost 8 bases and J lost 8, with 13 bases in between. CDR3 coding DNA: TGCGCCAGCGGTCCCAGGTCGGATTCACCCCTCCACTTT. Its translation: CASGPRSDSPLHF.

V usage is TRBV30 and J usage is TRBJ2-7; the D is unclear. The CDR3 consists of 14 residues. V was clipped by 0 bases and J by 5 bases, with 14 bases between them. Germline V gene data show CDR1 as GTSNPN and CDR2 as SVGIG (reference sequence). DNA of the CDR3: TGTGCCTGGAGTGTTGGACCCCCAAGCAACGAGCAGTACTTC. This gives the protein CAWSVGPPSNEQYF.

This clone is hyperexpanded by share. The chain combines TRBV11-3 with TRBJ1-2; D perhaps matches TRBD1 (5 bases). There are 14 residues in the CDR3. Germline CDR1 and CDR2: SGHNT and YENEEA. The germline V and J ends were trimmed by 4 bases and 2 bases, with 11 bases remaining between them. DNA for the CDR3: TGTGCCAGCAGCTCCCCGGGGCAGAACTATGGCTACACCTTC. It codes for CASSSPGQNYGYTF. The whole variable domain, filled in from reference TRBV11-3 and TRBJ1-2, reads EAGVVQSPRYKIIEKKQPVAFWCNPISGHNTLYWYLQNLGQGPELLIRYENEEAVDDSQLPKDRFSAERLKGVDSTLKIQPAELGDSAVYLCASSSPGQNYGYTFGSGTRLTVV.

The chain is built from TRBV6-8 and TRBJ2-1, with TRBD2 identical over 8 bases. Germline V CDR1 and CDR2: MNHGY, SAAAGT. The CDR3 has 13 amino acids. V lost 5 bases and J lost 6; bases outside the gene matches: 3. The CDR3 reads CASSVGGVNEQFF. CDR3 bases: TGTGCCAGCAGTGTCGGGGGGGTCAATGAGCAGTTCTTC.

The chain joins TRBV28 to TRBJ2-5; a weak D match, TRBD2 (7 bases). Trimming took off 6 bases at V and 9 bases at J, with 26 bases between the two ends. Germline CDR1 MDHEN, CDR2 SYDVKM. This CDR3 spans 16 amino acids. CDR3 amino acids: CASRPPLGGGVGAQYF. For the CDR3, the DNA is TGTGCCAGCAGACCCCCCCTGGGAGGGGGAGTGGGGGCCCAGTACTTC.

This clone showed up just a few times. The rearrangement uses TRBV6-8 and TRBJ1-3, with TRBD1 matching 7 bases. This CDR3 region has 14 residues. Losses at the gene ends were 10 bases for V and 0 bases for J; bases not matched to a gene: 6. The germline V gene has CDR1 MNHGY and CDR2 SAAAGT. CDR3 in DNA: TGTGCCATCTGGGACAGTAACTCTGGAAACACCATATATTTT. Encoded protein: CAIWDSNSGNTIYF.

By frequency in the sample, this clone is hyperexpanded. V usage is TRBV11-3 and J usage is TRBJ1-5, with D maybe TRBD1 (5 bases). The CDR3 runs to 15 residues. V was shortened by 4 bases and J by 3 bases, with 13 bases between the two germline ends. Per the germline V gene, CDR1 is SGHNT and CDR2 is YENEEA. The CDR3 nucleotides read TGTGCCAGCAGCTACGACATGGGGGACAATCAGCCCCAGCATTTT. This codes for CASSYDMGDNQPQHF.

This clone is termed medium-sized. Here the CDR3 reads CASGEASGRTIDTQYF. CDR3 nucleotides: TGTGCCAGCGGAGAGGCTAGCGGGAGAACTATAGATACGCAGTATTTT. This chain connects TRBV9 to TRBJ2-3; TRBD2 agrees at 10 bases. The V gene's germline CDR1 is SGDLS and CDR2 YYNGEE. V dropped 7 bases and J dropped 5; count of bases not matched to a gene: 13. This CDR3 is built from 16 residues. Combining the CDR3 with reference TRBV9 and TRBJ2-3 gives the whole variable domain DSGVTQTPKHLITATGQRVTLRCSPRSGDLSVYWYQQSLDQGLQFLIQYYNGEERAKGNILERFSAQQFPDLHSELNLSSLELGDSALYFCASGEASGRTIDTQYFGPGTRLTVL.

This clone occurred a few times. The chain combines TRBV11-3 with TRBJ2-7; D may correspond to TRBD1 or TRBD2 (6 bases each). Trimming cost V 5 bases and J 3 bases, with 14 bases left between them. Per the germline V gene, CDR1 is SGHNT and CDR2 is YENEEA. CDR3 size: 14 residues. The CDR3 loop reads CASSPGDWGYEQYF. The DNA of the CDR3 is TGTGCCAGCAGCCCAGGGGACTGGGGCTACGAGCAGTACTTC. Complete variable domain (other parts from reference TRBV11-3 and TRBJ2-7): EAGVVQSPRYKIIEKKQPVAFWCNPISGHNTLYWYLQNLGQGPELLIRYENEEAVDDSQLPKDRFSAERLKGVDSTLKIQPAELGDSAVYLCASSPGDWGYEQYFGPGTRLTVT.

This rearrangement joins TRBV14 to TRBJ2-7; maybe TRBD2 (6 bases). This CDR3 spans 15 amino acids. Between the trimmed V and J ends, which lost 6 bases and 0 bases, there was a span of 15 bases. Germline assignment: CDR1 SGHDN and CDR2 FVKESK. The CDR3 reads CASSRGGVLSYEQYF. CDR3 in DNA: TGTGCCAGCAGTAGAGGCGGGGTTCTCTCCTACGAGCAGTACTTC.

This clone has just a few counts. The J gene is TRBJ1-5, the V gene TRBV6-8; 7 nucleotides agree with TRBD1. This CDR3 is built from 16 residues. The V gene's germline CDR1 is MNHGY and CDR2 SAAAGT. The trim removed 4 bases at V and 0 bases at J, leaving 6 bases unmatched. CDR3 DNA sequence: TGTGCCAGCAGTTCGGACAGGAGATATAGCAATCAGCCCCAGCATTTT. This sequence encodes CASSSDRRYSNQPQHF.

The CDR3 DNA follows: TGCGCCAGCAGCTCCCGGGACTTCTACAATGAGCAGTTCTTC. Translation: CASSSRDFYNEQFF. V is TRBV5-1 and J is TRBJ2-1; D is perhaps TRBD2 (6 bases). The germline gives CDR1 SGHRS, CDR2 YFSETQ. V lost 3 bases to trimming and J lost 3 bases, with 10 bases between them. This CDR3 spans 14 amino acids.

This clone is medium-sized in the sample. The chain's CDR3 is CASSLRLAGVYEQYF. CDR3 sequence (DNA): TGTGCCAGCAGCTTGCGGCTAGCGGGGGTTTACGAGCAGTACTTC. The chain employs TRBV11-3 and TRBJ2-7, with 10 bases identical to TRBD2. CDR3 length: 15 residues. The V gene's germline CDR1 is SGHNT and CDR2 YENEEA. With 3 bases clipped from V and 4 bases from J, the junction kept 6 bases outside the gene matches.

The chain couples TRBV11-3 to TRBJ2-1; 8 positions match TRBD2. J was trimmed by 6 bases and V by 2 bases; bases with no gene match: 6. The CDR3 consists of 15 residues. Germline V lookup: CDR1 SGHNT, CDR2 YENEEA. The CDR3 region is CASSLIGGARNEQFF. The CDR3, as DNA: TGTGCCAGCAGCTTAATCGGGGGGGCCCGCAATGAGCAGTTCTTC.

The chain recombines TRBV5-1 with TRBJ1-3; 7 bases align to TRBD1. The CDR3 totals 15 residues. J was trimmed by 4 bases and V by 0 bases; bases with no gene match: 4. Germline loops: CDR1 SGHRS, CDR2 YFSETQ. The DNA of the CDR3 is TGCGCCAGCAGCTTGGAACCGGGACAGGGAAACACCATATATTTT. Translated, it gives CASSLEPGQGNTIYF.

V usage is TRBV19 and J usage is TRBJ2-1; perhaps TRBD2 as D (7 bases). CDR1 and CDR2 (germline): LNHDA, SQIVND (reference sequence). V shed 5 bases and J shed 8 bases, with 19 bases lying between them. The CDR3 consists of 15 residues. The CDR3 DNA reads as TGTGCCAGTAGTCTCGGGGGGCTGGGTTTCGATGAGCAGTTCTTC. Translating it yields CASSLGGLGFDEQFF.

This clone is medium-sized (0.01 to 0.1%) within its sample. This sequence joins TRBV6-8 and TRBJ2-2; D could derive from TRBD1 or TRBD2 (6 bases each). This CDR3 spans 12 amino acids. CDR1 and CDR2 (germline): MNHGY, SAAAGT. The V end was cut by 10 bases, the J end by 5 bases, with 11 bases between. The CDR3 sequence: CAIGGGTGELFF. CDR3 sequence (DNA): TGTGCCATCGGAGGGGGAACCGGGGAGCTGTTTTTT.

This clone was seen a handful of times. V is TRBV6-8 and J is TRBJ2-7; TRBD1 agrees at 10 bases. V shed 3 bases and J 0 bases; nucleotides not matched to a gene: 8. There are 17 residues in the CDR3. Germline V gene sequence: CDR1 MNHGY, CDR2 SAAAGT. CDR3: CASSYYMGQGISYEQYF. CDR3 DNA sequence: TGTGCCAGCAGTTATTACATGGGACAGGGGATCTCCTACGAGCAGTACTTC.

This clone ranks as medium-sized (0.01 to 0.1%). The V gene is TRBV11-3, the J gene TRBJ2-2; unclear D gene. V lost 1 base to trimming and J lost 3 bases, with 9 bases between them. The CDR3 totals 15 residues. CDR1 and CDR2 from the germline V gene are SGHNT and YENEEA. CDR3 coding DNA: TGTGCCAGCAGCTTAGGCGTTGGGGACACCGGGGAGCTGTTTTTT. Translation gives CASSLGVGDTGELFF.

The V call is TRBV19, the J call TRBJ1-2; possibly TRBD1 for D (5 bases). This CDR3 comprises 13 residues. V shed 3 bases and J shed 8 bases, with 13 bases lying between them. Germline assignment: CDR1 LNHDA and CDR2 SQIVND (reference sequence). The CDR3 DNA is TGTGCCAGTAGTATCTCCAGGGAACGCGGCTACACCTTC. Its translation is CASSISRERGYTF. Using reference TRBV19 and TRBJ1-2 for the parts outside the CDR3, the full variable domain is DGGITQSPKYLFRKEGQNVTLSCEQNLNHDAMYWYRQDPGQGLRLIYYSQIVNDFQKGDIAEGYSVSREKKESFPLTVTSAQKNPTAFYLCASSISRERGYTFGSGTRLTVV.

The rearrangement uses TRBV5-1 and TRBJ2-6, with 8 bases that match TRBD1. CDR3 length: 15 residues. V lost 6 bases and J lost 4; bases outside the gene matches: 6. Germline assignment: CDR1 SGHRS and CDR2 YFSETQ. The CDR3 loop reads CASTLTGAGANVLTF. CDR3 nucleotide sequence: TGCGCCAGCACCCTGACAGGGGCCGGGGCCAACGTCCTGACTTTC.

In this sample, this clone turned up a few times. This chain links TRBV13 with TRBJ1-6, with 7 bases matching TRBD1. The CDR3 contains 13 residues. CDR1 and CDR2 (germline): PRHDT, FYEKMQ (reference sequence). V lost 1 base, J lost 15 bases, and 6 bases stayed unmatched. CDR3 DNA: TGTGCCAGCAGCTTAGTTTTGGCAGGGGGCCTCCACTTT. This codes for CASSLVLAGGLHF.

The chain carries TRBV11-3 and TRBJ1-1; 8 bases line up with TRBD1. Germline loops: CDR1 SGHNT, CDR2 YENEEA. The junction had 10 bases not matched to a gene; V was cut back by 2 bases and J by 5 bases. The CDR3 sequence is 16 residues long. CDR3 amino acids: CASSLSLGTGETEAFF. CDR3 DNA: TGTGCCAGCAGCTTATCCCTCGGGACAGGTGAAACTGAAGCTTTCTTT.